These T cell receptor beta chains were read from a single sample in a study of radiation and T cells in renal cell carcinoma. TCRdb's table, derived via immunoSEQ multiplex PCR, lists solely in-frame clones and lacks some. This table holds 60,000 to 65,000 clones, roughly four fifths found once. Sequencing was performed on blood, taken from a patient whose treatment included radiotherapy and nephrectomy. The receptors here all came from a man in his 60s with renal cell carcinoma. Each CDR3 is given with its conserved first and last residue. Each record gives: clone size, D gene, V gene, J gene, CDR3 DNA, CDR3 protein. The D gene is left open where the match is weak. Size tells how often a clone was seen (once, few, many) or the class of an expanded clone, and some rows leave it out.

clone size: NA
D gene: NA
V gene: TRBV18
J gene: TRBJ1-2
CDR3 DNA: TGTGCCAGCTCACCAAACAGAAAGAACTATGGCTACACCTTC
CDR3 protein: CASSPNRKNYGYTF

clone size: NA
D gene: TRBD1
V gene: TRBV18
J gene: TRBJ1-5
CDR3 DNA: TGTGCCAGCTCACCGGGACAGTGGGGGGGTCAGCCCCAGCATTTT
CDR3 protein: CASSPGQWGGQPQHF

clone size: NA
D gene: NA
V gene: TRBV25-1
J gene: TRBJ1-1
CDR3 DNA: TGTGCCAGCAGACAGGGGAACACTGAAGCTTTCTTT
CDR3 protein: CASRQGNTEAFF

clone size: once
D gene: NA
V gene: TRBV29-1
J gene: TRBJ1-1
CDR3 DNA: TGCAGCGTGGTGGCGGCGAACACTGAAGCTTTCTTT
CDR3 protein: CSVVAANTEAFF

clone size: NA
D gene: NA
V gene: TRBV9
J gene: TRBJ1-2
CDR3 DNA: TGTGCCAGCAGCCCAGGGCTGGGTTCTGGTGGCTACACCTTC
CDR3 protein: CASSPGLGSGGYTF

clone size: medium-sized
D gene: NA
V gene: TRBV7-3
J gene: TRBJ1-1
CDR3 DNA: TGTGCCAGCAGCTTATCCCCCCCTGGGGGAGGTACGGACACTGAAGCTTTCTTT
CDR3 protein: CASSLSPPGGGTDTEAFF

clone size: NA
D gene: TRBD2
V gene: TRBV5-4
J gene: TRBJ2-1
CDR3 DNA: TGTGCCAGCAGCTTGGGGGCTAGCGGGAGGAGAAACAATGAGCAGTTCTTC
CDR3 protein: CASSLGASGRRNNEQFF

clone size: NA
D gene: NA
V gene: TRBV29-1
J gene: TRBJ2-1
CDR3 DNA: TGCAGCGTTGAAGCTCTGAGGGGGTCTCTTGACTACAATGAGCAGTTCTTC
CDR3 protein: CSVEALRGSLDYNEQFF

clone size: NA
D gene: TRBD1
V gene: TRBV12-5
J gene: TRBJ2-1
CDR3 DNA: TGTGCTAGTGGTTTGGTTAGGACAGGGGGCATGTCCTACAATGAGCAGTTCTTC
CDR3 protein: CASGLVRTGGMSYNEQFF

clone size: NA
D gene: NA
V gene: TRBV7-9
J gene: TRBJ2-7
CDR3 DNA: TGTGCCAGCAGCCGCGCAGGGCCCTACGAGCAGTACTTC
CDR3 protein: CASSRAGPYEQYF

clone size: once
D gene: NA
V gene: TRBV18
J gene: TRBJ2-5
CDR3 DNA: TGTGCCAGCTCACCTCCGGAGCTTCAAGAGACCCAGTACTTC
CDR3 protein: CASSPPELQETQYF

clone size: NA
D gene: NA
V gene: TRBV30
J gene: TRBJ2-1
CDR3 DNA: TGTGCCTGGAGGTTAGGGGGTGAGCAGTTCTTC
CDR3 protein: CAWRLGGEQFF

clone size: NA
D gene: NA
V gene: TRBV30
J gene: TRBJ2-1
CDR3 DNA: TGTGCCTGGAAGGGGGGACCCTACAATGAGCAGTTCTTC
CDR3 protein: CAWKGGPYNEQFF

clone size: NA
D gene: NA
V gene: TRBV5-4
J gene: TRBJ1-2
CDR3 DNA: TGTGCCAGCAGCTTGCCAGGGCTGGGGGATGGCTACACCTTC
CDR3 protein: CASSLPGLGDGYTF

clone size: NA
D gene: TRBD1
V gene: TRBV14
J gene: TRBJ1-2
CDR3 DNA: TGTGCCAGCAGCCAAGATAGAACAGGGGTGGTAACCTTC
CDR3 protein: CASSQDRTGVVTF

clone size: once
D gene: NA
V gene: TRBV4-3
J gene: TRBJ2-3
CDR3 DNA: TGCGCCAGCAGCCAAGTCATCGGGGGGCCGGGCACAGATACGCAGTATTTT
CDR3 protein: CASSQVIGGPGTDTQYF

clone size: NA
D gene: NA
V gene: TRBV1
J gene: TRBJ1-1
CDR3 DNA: TGCACCAGCAGTACACGGACGGCTGGGGACACTGAAGCTTTCTTT
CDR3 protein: CTSSTRTAGDTEAFF